Presented here are 11 T cell receptor beta chains from one specimen sequenced in a study of cytomegalovirus exposure and HLA in healthy donors. Use of 60 Vbeta and 13 Jbeta primers characterized the PCR. Method: immunoSEQ multiplex PCR; TCRdb's copy keeps in-frame clones and lacks some. The table includes about 130,000 clones, 60% to 80% detected once. The sample was PBMCs. The source is a male donor in good health and CMV-seronegative.

The V gene is TRBV5-1, the J gene TRBJ2-7, with TRBD2 matching 10 bases. After removal of 7 bases from V and 4 bases from J, the junction contained 8 bases not matched to a gene. The CDR3 spans 14 residues. CDR1 is SGHRS and CDR2 is YFSETQ in the germline V gene. The CDR3 sequence is CASASSGGIYEQYF. The CDR3 DNA reads TGCGCCAGCGCCAGTAGCGGGGGGATTTACGAGCAGTACTTC.

The V gene is TRBV15, the J gene TRBJ2-7, with TRBD1 as a possible D gene (6 bases). The germline V and J ends were trimmed by 5 bases and 7 bases, with 24 bases remaining between them. This CDR3 region has 16 residues. Germline lookup yields CDR1 LNHNV and CDR2 YYDKDF (reference sequence). The CDR3 sequence is CATSGQGMDESREQYF. The CDR3 bases are TGTGCCACCAGCGGTCAGGGGATGGACGAAAGTCGGGAGCAGTACTTC.

The chain links TRBV14 to TRBJ2-2; TRBD1 agrees at 11 bases. The V segment lost 4 bases and the J segment 0 bases; nucleotides outside the gene matches: 1. The CDR3 is 16 residues long. Germline CDR1 is SGHDN and CDR2 is FVKESK. CDR3 region: CASSRTGGANTGELFF. The CDR3 DNA sequence: TGTGCCAGCAGCCGGACAGGGGGCGCGAACACCGGGGAGCTGTTTTTT.

The chain combines TRBV7-8 with TRBJ1-6; 9 bases map to TRBD1. This CDR3 region has 17 residues. J was trimmed by 10 bases and V by 7 bases; bases with no gene match: 17. CDR1 and CDR2 (germline): SGHVS, FQNEAQ. The CDR3 reads CASTSLDGTGLRSPLHF. As DNA, the CDR3 is TGTGCCAGCACGAGCTTAGACGGGACAGGGTTACGGTCACCCCTCCACTTT.

This clone was observed a few times. J is TRBJ2-7 and V is TRBV7-9, with 9 bases fitting TRBD2. The germline CDR1 and CDR2 sequences are SEHNR and FQNEAQ (reference sequence). There are 13 residues in the CDR3. With V trimmed by 7 bases and J by 4 bases, 5 bases remained unmatched. The CDR3 sequence is CASIAGGRYEQYF. DNA for the CDR3: TGTGCCAGCATTGCGGGGGGGAGGTACGAGCAGTACTTC.

The chain has TRBV6-1 and TRBJ1-1, with TRBD1 matching over 7 bases. Unmatched junction bases numbered 4, after V lost 2 bases and J lost 1 base. Germline lookup yields CDR1 MNHNS and CDR2 SASEGT. The CDR3 totals 15 residues. CDR3: CASSESYRGNTEAFF. CDR3 DNA sequence: TGTGCCAGCAGTGAATCGTACAGGGGGAACACTGAAGCTTTCTTT.

The chain employs TRBV7-9 and TRBJ1-1, with D perhaps matching TRBD1 (6 bases). Germline CDR1 is SEHNR and CDR2 is FQNEAQ (reference sequence). The CDR3 loop spans 12 amino acids. V was shortened by 5 bases and J by 8 bases, with 12 bases between the two germline ends. CDR3 in DNA: TGTGCCAGCAGCGCTGGGACACCAGAAGCTTTCTTT. Translated: CASSAGTPEAFF.

The chain employs TRBV27 and TRBJ2-7; TRBD1 is a possible D gene (5 bases). V shed 0 bases and J shed 7 bases, with 13 bases lying between them. CDR3 size: 14 residues. Germline V lookup: CDR1 MNHEY, CDR2 SMNVEV (reference sequence). The CDR3 reads CASSLSGLVEEQYF. The CDR3, as DNA: TGTGCCAGCAGTTTATCGGGGCTGGTAGAAGAGCAGTACTTC.

The V and J genes are TRBV9 and TRBJ1-5; 9 bases are shared with TRBD1. V shed 4 bases and J 5 bases; nucleotides not matched to a gene: 19. The CDR3 length is 19 residues. Germline assignment: CDR1 SGDLS and CDR2 YYNGEE. The DNA of the CDR3 is TGTGCCAGCAGCTATCTTGACAGGGGGATCGGGGCCCTCGATCAGCCCCAGCATTTT. It is translated as CASSYLDRGIGALDQPQHF.

This clone has only a few counts. The CDR3 spells CASSYSQLAGVYEQYF. In DNA, the CDR3 is TGTGCCAGCAGTTACAGTCAACTAGCGGGAGTCTACGAGCAGTACTTC. The chain carries TRBV6-5 and TRBJ2-7; 11 nucleotides align to TRBD2. The V gene's germline CDR1 is MNHEY and CDR2 SVGAGI. The V gene end was trimmed by 2 bases and the J gene end by 3 bases; junction bases not matched to a gene: 6. The CDR3 length is 16 residues.

V usage is TRBV4-1 and J usage is TRBJ1-3; D may be TRBD1 (6 bases). Trimming removed 1 base from V and 1 base from J, with 11 bases in between. The CDR3 sequence is 16 residues long. CDR1 is MGHRA and CDR2 is YSYEKL in the germline V gene. Here the CDR3 reads CASSQALRGSGNTIYF. CDR3 DNA: TGCGCCAGCAGCCAAGCACTCAGGGGATCTGGAAACACCATATATTTT.